This TCR beta chain was retrieved from a study of blood T cell repertoires in COVID-19. Study-level background: The samples span acute and convalescent COVID-19 from the United States, Italy and Spain.

The repertoire was sequenced with immunoSEQ multiplex PCR; TCRdb's copy has only in-frame clones and lacks some. The sample has 35,000 to 50,000 clones; around 83% are singletons. With V trimmed by 7 bases and J by 2 bases, 4 bases remained unmatched. CDR1 and CDR2 (germline): SEHNR, FQNEAQ (reference sequence). The CDR3 has 14 residues. On this clone: This CDR3 is also generated by other DNA sequences in the sample.

The chain uses TRBV7-9 and TRBJ2-3, with 9 positions matching TRBD1. This TCR was recovered from a woman in her 70s in a cohort sampled during active COVID-19. The material sequenced was peripheral blood. The CDR3 spells CASTGTGSTDTQYF. The CDR3 coding sequence is TGTGCCAGCACGGGGACAGGGTCCACAGATACGCAGTATTTT.